The rows below give T cell receptor beta chains drawn from one sample of a study of blood T cell repertoires in COVID-19. Assay used: immunoSEQ multiplex PCR; TCRdb lists only in-frame clones, some missing. The data show 70,000 or so clones, roughly 84% seen once. Sample: peripheral blood. These TCRs come from a woman between 18 and 30 years old with acute or convalescent COVID-19. The conserved cysteine and the conserved F or W are not part of the CDR3 here.

v_call: TRBV14
cdr3_aa: ASSQDTAAYLNEQF

v_call: TRBV13
cdr3_aa: ASSSREFSSPLH

v_call: TRBV11-3
cdr3_aa: ASSLKTSPYNEQF

v_call: TRBV10-3
cdr3_aa: AISEGGSGTEAF

v_call: TRBV28
cdr3_aa: ASREPGQGAGYT

v_call: TRBV7-9
cdr3_aa: ASSTGGNEKLF

v_call: TRBV5-1
cdr3_aa: ASRQHDTPEQY

v_call: TRBV19
cdr3_aa: ASSRSGQGGGTEAF

v_call: TRBV7-2
cdr3_aa: ASSWTGTGANVLT

v_call: TRBV6-6
cdr3_aa: ASSYSRANYGYT

v_call: TRBV29-1
cdr3_aa: SVSVGTGYTYEQY

v_call: TRBV30
cdr3_aa: AGTQGSRYGYT

v_call: TRBV4-1
cdr3_aa: ASSQDSGLAGTSYEQY

v_call: TRBV3-1/TRBV3-2
cdr3_aa: ASSQEWDTAYEQY

v_call: TRBV5-5
cdr3_aa: ASSLVRFRGDSGNTIY

v_call: TRBV19
cdr3_aa: ASSMKVLAGLNEQY

v_call: TRBV5-6
cdr3_aa: ASSLYTGNQPQH

v_call: TRBV30
cdr3_aa: AWVPGTSRRTGYNEQF

v_call: TRBV14
cdr3_aa: ASSQGLAGDTQY

v_call: TRBV27
cdr3_aa: ASSRDRDHEQY

v_call: TRBV28
cdr3_aa: ASSPWDRAVGKLF

v_call: TRBV29-1
cdr3_aa: SVGGGGSYNEQF

v_call: TRBV7-8
cdr3_aa: ASSLVGGADNEQF

v_call: TRBV5-1
cdr3_aa: ASTKRGSGTGELF

v_call: TRBV23-1
cdr3_aa: ASSSQCGGPFDGYT

v_call: TRBV10-3
cdr3_aa: AISESGGTGVEQF

v_call: TRBV4-1
cdr3_aa: ASSQGGMGAKKTYGYT

v_call: TRBV5-1
cdr3_aa: ASSLQTGVMNTEAF

v_call: TRBV5-5
cdr3_aa: ASSGGGSPEQF

v_call: TRBV27
cdr3_aa: ASSLWGREQY

v_call: TRBV28
cdr3_aa: ASSTDRGHEKLF

v_call: TRBV7-2
cdr3_aa: ASSKEAGATYNEQF

v_call: TRBV7-9
cdr3_aa: ASSGWDRDYGYT

v_call: TRBV4-1
cdr3_aa: ASSQAPGTVSGNTIY

v_call: TRBV5-1
cdr3_aa: ASSPGQPPVYEQY

v_call: TRBV7-2
cdr3_aa: ASSSRVGGPNGAEAF

v_call: TRBV13
cdr3_aa: ASSFGQGRKTEAF

v_call: TRBV9
cdr3_aa: ASSSGDYLNLNEQF

v_call: TRBV6-1
cdr3_aa: ASSETGWTGELF

v_call: TRBV19
cdr3_aa: ASIDLGQGNTEAF

v_call: TRBV28
cdr3_aa: ASSFRRGVGQPQH

v_call: TRBV7-9
cdr3_aa: ASSWGQGTDTQY

v_call: TRBV5-4
cdr3_aa: ASSSDPGRGGPYEQY

v_call: TRBV27
cdr3_aa: ASSLSHRDVYGYT

v_call: TRBV7-9
cdr3_aa: ASSPTRTEAF

v_call: TRBV19
cdr3_aa: ASSTSDRVNEQF

v_call: TRBV4-3
cdr3_aa: ASSHQSGELF

v_call: TRBV18
cdr3_aa: ASSLQVAGETQY